This paragraph covers one TCR beta chain sequence. Its cognate antigen is unknown. The protocol was immunoSEQ multiplex PCR, while the TCRdb copy is restricted to in-frame clones and leaves out a portion. The table lists about 100,000 clones, roughly 84% of them singletons, with about 3% in the top ten. This record belongs to a study of T cell responses to AZD1222 COVID-19 vaccine. Notes on the study in general: Donors were chiefly white British, with a greater number of females, and clonal diversity was perhaps underestimated.

Trimming took off 11 bases at V and 0 bases at J, with 17 bases between the two ends. This CDR3 has 15 residues. Germline CDR1 and CDR2: WNHNN and SYGVQD (reference sequence). The chain is built from TRBV10-1 and TRBJ1-3; possible D gene TRBD1, 6 bases. The sequence derives from an adult in good health. Sequencing was performed on peripheral blood, taken on day 0 of AZD1222 vaccination. Here the CDR3 reads CAWPGQTPSGNTIYF. The CDR3 nucleotides read TGCGCCTGGCCTGGACAGACACCCTCTGGAAACACCATATATTTT.